The T cell receptor beta chain under discussion was sequenced for a study of T cells after yellow fever vaccination. Study observations and caveats: Researchers cautioned that FACS-sorted repertoires could harbor abundant clonotypes contaminating from the bulk population. Only a small proportion of the clonotypes turned up in both the CD4 and the CD8 compartments, likely arising from convergent recombination.

TCRdb redid the calling of the 5' RACE reads with MiXCR, one entry per CDR3 protein. The sample includes more than 300,000 distinct CDR3 sequences, about 6.9% of them seen just once. Between the trimmed V and J ends, which lost 3 bases and 4 bases, there was a span of 13 bases. The CDR3 extends over 15 amino acids. This clonotype was counted at least ten times. Its antigen is still unknown. The source is a young man who received the YFV17D yellow fever vaccine. Sequences were derived from PBMCs, sampled about 49 days after the first yellow fever vaccination. The gene calls are TRBV12-3 or TRBV12-4 and TRBJ2-1; tentative D call: TRBD2 (5 bases). This CDR3 reads CASSFREHGYNEQFF. CDR3 coding DNA: TGTGCCAGCAGTTTCCGGGAACATGGATACAATGAGCAGTTCTTC.